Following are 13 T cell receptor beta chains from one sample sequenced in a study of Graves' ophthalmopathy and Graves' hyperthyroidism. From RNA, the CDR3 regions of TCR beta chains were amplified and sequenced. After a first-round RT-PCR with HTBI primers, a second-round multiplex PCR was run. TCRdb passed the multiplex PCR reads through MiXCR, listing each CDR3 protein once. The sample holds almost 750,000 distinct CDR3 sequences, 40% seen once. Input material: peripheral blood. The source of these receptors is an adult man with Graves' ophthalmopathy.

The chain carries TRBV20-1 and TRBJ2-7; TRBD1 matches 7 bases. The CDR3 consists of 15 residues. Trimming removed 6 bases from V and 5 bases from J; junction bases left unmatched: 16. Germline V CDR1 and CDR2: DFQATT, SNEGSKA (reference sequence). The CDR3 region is CSAHWTGPSMDEQYF. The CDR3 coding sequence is TGCAGTGCCCATTGGACAGGCCCCAGCATGGACGAGCAGTACTTC.

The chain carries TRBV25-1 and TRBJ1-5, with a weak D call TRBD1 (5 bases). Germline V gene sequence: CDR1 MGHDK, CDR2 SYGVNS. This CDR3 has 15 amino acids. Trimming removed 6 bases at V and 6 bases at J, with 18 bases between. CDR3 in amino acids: CASSHGPSDTQPQHF. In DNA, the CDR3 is TGTGCCAGCAGCCATGGACCCTCGGACACTCAGCCCCAGCATTTT.

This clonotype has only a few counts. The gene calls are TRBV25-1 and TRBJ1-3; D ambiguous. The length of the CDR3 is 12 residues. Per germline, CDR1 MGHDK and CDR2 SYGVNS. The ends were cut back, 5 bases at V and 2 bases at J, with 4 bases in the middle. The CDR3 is CASSSPGNTIYF. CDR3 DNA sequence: TGTGCCAGCAGTTCCCCTGGAAACACCATATATTTT.

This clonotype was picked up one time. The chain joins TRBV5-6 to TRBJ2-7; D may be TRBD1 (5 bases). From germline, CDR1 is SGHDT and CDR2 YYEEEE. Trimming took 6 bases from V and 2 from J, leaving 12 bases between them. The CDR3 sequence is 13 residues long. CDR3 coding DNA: TGTGCCAGCATCGGCGACAGACCCTACGAGCAGTACTTC. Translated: CASIGDRPYEQYF.

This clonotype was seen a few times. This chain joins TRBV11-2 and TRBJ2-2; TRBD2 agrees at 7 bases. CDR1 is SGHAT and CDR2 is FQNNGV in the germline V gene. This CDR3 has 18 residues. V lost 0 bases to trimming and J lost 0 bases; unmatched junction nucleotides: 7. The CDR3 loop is CASSLDLGLAANTGELFF. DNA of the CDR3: TGTGCCAGCAGCTTAGATCTGGGCCTAGCGGCGAACACCGGGGAGCTGTTTTTT.

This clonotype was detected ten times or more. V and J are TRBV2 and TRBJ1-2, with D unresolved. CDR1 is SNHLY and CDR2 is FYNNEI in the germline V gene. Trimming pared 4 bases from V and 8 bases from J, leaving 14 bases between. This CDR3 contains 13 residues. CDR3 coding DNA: TGTGCCAGCAGTGCTAGGACCGAGCGCGGCTACACCTTC. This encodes CASSARTERGYTF.

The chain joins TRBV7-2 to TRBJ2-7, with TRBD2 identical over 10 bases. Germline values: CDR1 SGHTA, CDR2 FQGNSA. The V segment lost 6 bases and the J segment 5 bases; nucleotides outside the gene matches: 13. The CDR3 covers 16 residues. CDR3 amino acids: CASRTVAGGPGHEQYF. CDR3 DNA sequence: TGTGCCAGCAGGACCGTAGCGGGAGGTCCGGGCCACGAGCAGTACTTC.

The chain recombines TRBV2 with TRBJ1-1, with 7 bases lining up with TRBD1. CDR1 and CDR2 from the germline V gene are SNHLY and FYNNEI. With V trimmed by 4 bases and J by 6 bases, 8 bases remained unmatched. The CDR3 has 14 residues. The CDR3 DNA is TGTGCCAGCAGTGGGTGGGACAGCTCTCCTGAAGCTTTCTTT. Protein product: CASSGWDSSPEAFF.

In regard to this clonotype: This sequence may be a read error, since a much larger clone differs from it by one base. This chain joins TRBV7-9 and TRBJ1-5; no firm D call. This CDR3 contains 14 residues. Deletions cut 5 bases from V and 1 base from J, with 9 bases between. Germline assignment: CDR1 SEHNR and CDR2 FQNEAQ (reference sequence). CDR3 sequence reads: CASSTVESNQPQHF. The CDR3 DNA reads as TGTGCCAGCAGCACGGTTGAGAGCAATCAGCCCCAGCATTTT. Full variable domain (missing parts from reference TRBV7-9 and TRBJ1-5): DTGVSQNPRHKITKRGQNVTFRCDPISEHNRLYWYRQTLGQGPEFLTYFQNEAQLEKSRLLSDRFSAERPKGSFSTLEIQRTEQGDSAMYLCASSTVESNQPQHFGDGTRLSIL.

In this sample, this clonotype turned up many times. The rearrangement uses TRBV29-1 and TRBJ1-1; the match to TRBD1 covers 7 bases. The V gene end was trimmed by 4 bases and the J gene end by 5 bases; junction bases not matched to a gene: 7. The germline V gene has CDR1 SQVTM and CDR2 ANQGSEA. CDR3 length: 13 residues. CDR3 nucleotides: TGCAGCGTTGGACAGGGAGGAAAAACTGAAGCTTTCTTT. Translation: CSVGQGGKTEAFF. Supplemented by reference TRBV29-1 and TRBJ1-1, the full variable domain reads SAVISQKPSRDICQRGTSLTIQCQVDSQVTMMFWYRQQPGQSLTLIATANQGSEATYESGFVIDKFPISRPNLTFSTLTVSNMSPEDSSIYLCSVGQGGKTEAFFGQGTRLTVV.

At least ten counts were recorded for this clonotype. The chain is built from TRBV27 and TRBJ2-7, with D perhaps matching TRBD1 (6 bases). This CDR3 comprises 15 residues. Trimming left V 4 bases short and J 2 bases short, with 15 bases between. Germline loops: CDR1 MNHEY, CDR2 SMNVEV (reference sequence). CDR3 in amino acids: CASSSPQGHPYEQYF. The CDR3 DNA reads TGTGCCAGCAGTTCCCCACAGGGACACCCCTACGAGCAGTACTTC.

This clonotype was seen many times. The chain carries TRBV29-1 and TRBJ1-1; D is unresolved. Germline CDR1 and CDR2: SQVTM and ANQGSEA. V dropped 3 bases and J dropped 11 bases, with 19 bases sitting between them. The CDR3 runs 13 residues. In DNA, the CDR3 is TGCAGCGTTGACAGTGCAGCGGTGGCGCGCGCTTTCTTT. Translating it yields CSVDSAAVARAFF.

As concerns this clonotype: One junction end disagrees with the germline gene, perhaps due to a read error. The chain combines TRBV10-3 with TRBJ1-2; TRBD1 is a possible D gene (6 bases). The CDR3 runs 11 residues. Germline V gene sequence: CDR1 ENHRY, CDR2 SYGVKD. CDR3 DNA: TGTGCCAGCAGTGACAGGTTAGCCTACGCCTTC. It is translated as CASSDRLAYAF.